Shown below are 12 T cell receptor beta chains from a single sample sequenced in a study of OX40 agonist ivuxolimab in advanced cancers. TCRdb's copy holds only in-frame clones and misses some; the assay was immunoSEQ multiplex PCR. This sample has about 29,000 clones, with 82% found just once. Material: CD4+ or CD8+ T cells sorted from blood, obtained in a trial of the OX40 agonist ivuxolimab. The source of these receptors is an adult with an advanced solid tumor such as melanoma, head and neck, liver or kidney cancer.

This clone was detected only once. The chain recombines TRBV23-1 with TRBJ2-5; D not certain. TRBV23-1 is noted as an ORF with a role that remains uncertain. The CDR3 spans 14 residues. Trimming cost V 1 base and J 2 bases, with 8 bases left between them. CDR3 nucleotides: TGCGCCAGCAGTCAATACGCCAGACAAGAGACCCAGTACTTC. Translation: CASSQYARQETQYF.

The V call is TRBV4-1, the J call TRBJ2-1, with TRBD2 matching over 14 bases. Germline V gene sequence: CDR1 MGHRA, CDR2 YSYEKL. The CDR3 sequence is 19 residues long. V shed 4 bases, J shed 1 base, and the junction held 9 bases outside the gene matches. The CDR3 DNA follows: TGCGCCAGCAGCCCATCCGGGACTAGCGGGAGAGGGTCCTACAATGAGCAGTTCTTC. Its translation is CASSPSGTSGRGSYNEQFF.

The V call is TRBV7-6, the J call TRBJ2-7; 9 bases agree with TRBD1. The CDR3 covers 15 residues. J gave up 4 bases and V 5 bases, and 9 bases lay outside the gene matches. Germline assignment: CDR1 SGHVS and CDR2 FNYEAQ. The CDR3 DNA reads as TGTGCCAGCAGCCCCGGGGACAGGGCTAAGTACGAGCAGTACTTC. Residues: CASSPGDRAKYEQYF.

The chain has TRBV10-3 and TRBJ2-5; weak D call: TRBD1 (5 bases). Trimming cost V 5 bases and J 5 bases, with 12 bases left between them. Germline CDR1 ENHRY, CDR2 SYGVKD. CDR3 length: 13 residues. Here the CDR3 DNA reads TGTGCCATCAGTCTAGGGGTCGTCGAGACCCAGTACTTC. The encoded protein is CAISLGVVETQYF.

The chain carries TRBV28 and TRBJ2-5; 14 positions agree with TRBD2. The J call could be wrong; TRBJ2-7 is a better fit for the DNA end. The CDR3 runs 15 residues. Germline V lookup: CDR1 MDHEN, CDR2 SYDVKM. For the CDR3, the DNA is TGTGCCAGCAGTGCCGGGACTAGCGGGGGCTACGAGCAGTACTTC. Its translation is CASSAGTSGGYEQYF.

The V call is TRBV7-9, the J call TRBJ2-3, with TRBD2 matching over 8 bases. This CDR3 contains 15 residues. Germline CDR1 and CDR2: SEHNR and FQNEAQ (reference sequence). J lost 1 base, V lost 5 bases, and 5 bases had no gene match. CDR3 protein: CASSHSGGGTDTQYF. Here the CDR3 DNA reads TGTGCCAGCAGCCACTCGGGGGGGGGCACAGATACGCAGTATTTT. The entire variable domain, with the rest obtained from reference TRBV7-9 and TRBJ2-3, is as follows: DTGVSQNPRHKITKRGQNVTFRCDPISEHNRLYWYRQTLGQGPEFLTYFQNEAQLEKSRLLSDRFSAERPKGSFSTLEIQRTEQGDSAMYLCASSHSGGGTDTQYFGPGTRLTVL.

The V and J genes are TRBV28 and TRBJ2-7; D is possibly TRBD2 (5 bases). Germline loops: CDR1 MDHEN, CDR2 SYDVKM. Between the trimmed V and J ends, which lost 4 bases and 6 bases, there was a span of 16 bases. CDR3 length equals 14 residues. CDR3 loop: CASSSSATRGEQYF. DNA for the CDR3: TGTGCCAGCAGTTCCTCCGCGACCCGGGGCGAGCAGTACTTC.

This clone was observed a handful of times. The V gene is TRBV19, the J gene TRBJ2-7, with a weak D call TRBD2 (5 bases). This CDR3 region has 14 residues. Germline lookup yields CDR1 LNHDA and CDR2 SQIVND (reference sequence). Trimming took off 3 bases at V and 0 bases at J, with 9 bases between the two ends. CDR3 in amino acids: CASSMARGSYEQYF. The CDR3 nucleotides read TGTGCCAGTAGTATGGCCCGGGGCTCCTACGAGCAGTACTTC.

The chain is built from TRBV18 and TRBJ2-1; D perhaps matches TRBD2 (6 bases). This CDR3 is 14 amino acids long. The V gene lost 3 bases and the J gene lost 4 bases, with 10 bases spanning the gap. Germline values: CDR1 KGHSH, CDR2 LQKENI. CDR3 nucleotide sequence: TGTGCCAGCTCACCGACTAGTTATTACAATGAGCAGTTCTTC. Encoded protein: CASSPTSYYNEQFF.

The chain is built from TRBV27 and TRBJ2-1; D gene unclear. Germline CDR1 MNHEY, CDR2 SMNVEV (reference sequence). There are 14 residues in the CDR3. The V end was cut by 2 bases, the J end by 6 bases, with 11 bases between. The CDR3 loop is CASSLGNLRNEQFF. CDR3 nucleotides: TGTGCCAGCAGTTTAGGAAACCTGCGCAATGAGCAGTTCTTC.

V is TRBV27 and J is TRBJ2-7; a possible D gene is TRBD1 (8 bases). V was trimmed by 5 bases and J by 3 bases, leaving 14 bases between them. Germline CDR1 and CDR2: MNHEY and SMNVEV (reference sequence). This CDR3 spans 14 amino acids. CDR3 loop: CASSPQGDYYEQYF. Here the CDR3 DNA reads TGTGCCAGCAGTCCACAGGGGGACTACTACGAGCAGTACTTC.

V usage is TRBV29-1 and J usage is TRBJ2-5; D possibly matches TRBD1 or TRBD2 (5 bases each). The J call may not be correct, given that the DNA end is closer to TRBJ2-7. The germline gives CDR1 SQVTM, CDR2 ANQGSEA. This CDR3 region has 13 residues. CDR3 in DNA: TGCAGCGTCGGGACGGCCAACTTCTACGAGCAGTACTTC. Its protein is CSVGTANFYEQYF.